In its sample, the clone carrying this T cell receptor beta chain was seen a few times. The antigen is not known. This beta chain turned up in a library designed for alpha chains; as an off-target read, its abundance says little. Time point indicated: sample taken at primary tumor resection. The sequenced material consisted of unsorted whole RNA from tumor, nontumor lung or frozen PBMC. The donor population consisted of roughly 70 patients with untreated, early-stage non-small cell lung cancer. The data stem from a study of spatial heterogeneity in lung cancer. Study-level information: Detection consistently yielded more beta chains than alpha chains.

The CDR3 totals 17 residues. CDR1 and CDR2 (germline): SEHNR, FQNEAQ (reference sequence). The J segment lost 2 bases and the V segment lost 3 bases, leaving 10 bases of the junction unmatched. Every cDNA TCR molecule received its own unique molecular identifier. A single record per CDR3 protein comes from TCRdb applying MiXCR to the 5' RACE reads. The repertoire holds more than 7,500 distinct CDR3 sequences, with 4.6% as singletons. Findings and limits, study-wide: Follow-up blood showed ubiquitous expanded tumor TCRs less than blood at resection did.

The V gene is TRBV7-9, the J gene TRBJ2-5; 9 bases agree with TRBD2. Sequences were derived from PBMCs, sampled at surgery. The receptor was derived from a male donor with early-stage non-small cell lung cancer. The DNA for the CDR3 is TGTGCCAGCAGCTTTCGAGCGGGGGGCGGGATGCAAGAGACCCAGTACTTC. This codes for CASSFRAGGGMQETQYF.